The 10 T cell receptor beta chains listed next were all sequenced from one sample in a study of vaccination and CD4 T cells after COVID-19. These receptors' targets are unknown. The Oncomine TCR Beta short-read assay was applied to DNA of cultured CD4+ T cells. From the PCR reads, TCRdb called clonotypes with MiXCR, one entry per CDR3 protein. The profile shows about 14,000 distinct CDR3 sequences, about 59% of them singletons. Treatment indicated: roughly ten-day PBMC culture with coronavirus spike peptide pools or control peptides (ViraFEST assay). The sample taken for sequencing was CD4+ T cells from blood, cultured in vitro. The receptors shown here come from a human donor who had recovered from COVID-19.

The DNA of the CDR3 is TGTGCCACCAGTGATACCTTGGACAGGGGGTTAGGGACCCAGTACTTC. It translates to CATSDTLDRGLGTQYF. V usage is TRBV24-1 and J usage is TRBJ2-5, with 10 bases identical to TRBD1. Germline CDR1 KGHDR, CDR2 SFDVKD. This CDR3 spans 16 amino acids. The J segment lost 7 bases and the V segment lost 3 bases, leaving 10 bases of the junction unmatched.

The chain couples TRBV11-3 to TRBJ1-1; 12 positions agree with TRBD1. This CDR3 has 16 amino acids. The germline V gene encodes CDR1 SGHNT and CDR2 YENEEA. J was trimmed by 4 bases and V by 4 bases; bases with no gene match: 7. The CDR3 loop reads CASSSAGQGAFTEAFF. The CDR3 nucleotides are TGTGCCAGCAGCTCTGCGGGACAGGGGGCTTTCACTGAAGCTTTCTTT.

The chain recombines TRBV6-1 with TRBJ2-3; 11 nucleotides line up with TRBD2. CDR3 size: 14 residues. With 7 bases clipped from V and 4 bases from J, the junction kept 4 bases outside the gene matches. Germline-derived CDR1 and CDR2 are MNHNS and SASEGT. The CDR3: CASKLAGVPDTQYF. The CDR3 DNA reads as TGTGCCAGCAAACTAGCGGGAGTCCCAGATACGCAGTATTTT.

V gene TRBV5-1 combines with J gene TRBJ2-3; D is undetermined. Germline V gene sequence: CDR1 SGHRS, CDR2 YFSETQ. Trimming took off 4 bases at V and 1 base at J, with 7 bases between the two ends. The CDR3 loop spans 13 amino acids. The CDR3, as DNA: TGCGCCAGCAGCGGGCAGGGCACAGATACGCAGTATTTT. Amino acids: CASSGQGTDTQYF.

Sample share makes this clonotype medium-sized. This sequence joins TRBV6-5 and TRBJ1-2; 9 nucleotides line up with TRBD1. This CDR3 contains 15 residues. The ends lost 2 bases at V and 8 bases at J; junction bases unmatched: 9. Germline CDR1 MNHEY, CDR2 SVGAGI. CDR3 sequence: CASSYGTGRPIGYTF. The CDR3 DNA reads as TGTGCCAGCAGTTACGGGACAGGGAGACCCATCGGCTACACCTTC.

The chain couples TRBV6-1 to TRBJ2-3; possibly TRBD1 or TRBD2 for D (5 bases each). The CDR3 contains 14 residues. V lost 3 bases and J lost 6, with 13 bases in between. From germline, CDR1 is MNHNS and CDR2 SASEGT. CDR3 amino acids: CASSEGPRRDTQYF. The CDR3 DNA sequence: TGTGCCAGCAGTGAGGGACCGCGCAGGGATACGCAGTATTTT.

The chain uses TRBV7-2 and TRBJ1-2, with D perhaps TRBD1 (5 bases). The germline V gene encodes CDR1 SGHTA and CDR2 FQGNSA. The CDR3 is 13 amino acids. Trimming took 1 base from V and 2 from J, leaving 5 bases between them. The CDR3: CASSLGQNYGYTF. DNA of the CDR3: TGTGCCAGCAGCTTAGGACAGAACTATGGCTACACCTTC.

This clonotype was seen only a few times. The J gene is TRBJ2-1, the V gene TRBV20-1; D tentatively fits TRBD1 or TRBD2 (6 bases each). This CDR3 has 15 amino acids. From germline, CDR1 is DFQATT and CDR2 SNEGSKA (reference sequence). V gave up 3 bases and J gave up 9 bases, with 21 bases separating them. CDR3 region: CSASDYPGGLREQFF. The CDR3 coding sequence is TGCAGTGCTAGTGACTACCCCGGGGGCCTTCGTGAGCAGTTCTTC.

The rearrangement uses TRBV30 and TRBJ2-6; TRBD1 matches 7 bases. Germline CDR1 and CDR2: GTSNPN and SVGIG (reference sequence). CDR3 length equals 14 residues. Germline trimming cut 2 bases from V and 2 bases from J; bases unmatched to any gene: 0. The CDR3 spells CAWSTGAGANVLTF. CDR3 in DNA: TGTGCCTGGAGTACAGGGGCTGGGGCCAACGTCCTGACTTTC.

CDR3 amino acids: CASSDRFQQPQHF. CDR3 sequence (DNA): TGTGCCAGCAGTGACCGGTTCCAGCAGCCCCAGCATTTT. The rearrangement joins TRBV2 to TRBJ1-5; unclear D gene. The CDR3 runs 13 residues. Per germline, CDR1 SNHLY and CDR2 FYNNEI. Trimming cost V 3 bases and J 7 bases, with 10 bases left between them.